This T cell receptor (beta chain) was identified in a study of TIL therapy for anti-PD-1-resistant metastatic lung cancer. The immunoSEQ assay was v3. Survey-level samples got 2 million or so read pairs; deep-level samples got roughly 5-6.5 million. Some clones are missing from TCRdb's copy, which holds only in-frame ones; the method was immunoSEQ multiplex PCR. Among about 26,000 clones, 55% to 75% were seen once, and the ten largest hold over 7%. This clone was detected only once. Its antigen is as yet unknown. Time point: pre-treatment sample, taken before nivolumab and TIL therapy. Pleural nodules or supraclavicular lymph nodes made up most of the excised metastases sampled. V shed 5 bases, J shed 7 bases, and the junction held 5 bases outside the gene matches. Per the germline V gene, CDR1 is MNHEY and CDR2 is SVGAGI. The CDR3 has 14 amino acids. Overall study findings and caveats: Many TIL product clones were absent from baseline tumor, suggesting clonal contraction.

The chain joins TRBV6-5 to TRBJ2-3; 11 nucleotides match TRBD2. Sequencing used tumor tissue, obtained at baseline. This sequence originates from a person aged 25-85 years with non-small cell lung cancer. CDR3 nucleotides: TGTGCCAGCAGTCCGACTAGCGGGGTTTATACGCAGTATTTT. Translated: CASSPTSGVYTQYF.